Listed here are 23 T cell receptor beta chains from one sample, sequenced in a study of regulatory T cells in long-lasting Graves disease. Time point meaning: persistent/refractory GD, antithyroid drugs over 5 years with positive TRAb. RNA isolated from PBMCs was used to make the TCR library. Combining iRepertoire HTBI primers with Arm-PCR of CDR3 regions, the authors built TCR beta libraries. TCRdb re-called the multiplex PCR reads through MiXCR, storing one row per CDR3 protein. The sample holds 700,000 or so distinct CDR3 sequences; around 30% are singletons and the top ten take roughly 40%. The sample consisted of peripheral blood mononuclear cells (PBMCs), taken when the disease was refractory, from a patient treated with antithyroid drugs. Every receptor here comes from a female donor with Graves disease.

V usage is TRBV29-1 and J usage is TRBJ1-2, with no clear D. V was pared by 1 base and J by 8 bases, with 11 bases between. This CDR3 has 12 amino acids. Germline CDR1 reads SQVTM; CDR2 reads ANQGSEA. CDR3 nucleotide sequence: TGCAGCGTTGAAGTAGTTGGGTACGGCTACACCTTC. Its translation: CSVEVVGYGYTF. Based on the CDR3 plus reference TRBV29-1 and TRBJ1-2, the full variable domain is SAVISQKPSRDICQRGTSLTIQCQVDSQVTMMFWYRQQPGQSLTLIATANQGSEATYESGFVIDKFPISRPNLTFSTLTVSNMSPEDSSIYLCSVEVVGYGYTFGSGTRLTVV.

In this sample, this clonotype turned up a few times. The CDR3 sequence: CASTVGGTEAFF. DNA for the CDR3: TGTGCCAGTACCGTGGGCGGGACTGAAGCTTTCTTT. V usage is TRBV19 and J usage is TRBJ1-1; D is undetermined. The CDR3 consists of 12 residues. Germline V CDR1 and CDR2: LNHDA, SQIVND (reference sequence). The ends were cut back, 7 bases at V and 5 bases at J, with 11 bases in the middle.

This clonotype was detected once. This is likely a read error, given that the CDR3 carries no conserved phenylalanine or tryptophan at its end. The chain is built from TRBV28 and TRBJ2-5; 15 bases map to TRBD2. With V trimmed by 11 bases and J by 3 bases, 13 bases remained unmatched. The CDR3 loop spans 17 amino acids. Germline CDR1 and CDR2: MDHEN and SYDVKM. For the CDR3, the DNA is TGTGCCTGCTCCGGACTAGCGGGAGGGCCTCGGGAAGAGACCCAGTACCTC. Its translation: CACSGLAGGPREETQYL.

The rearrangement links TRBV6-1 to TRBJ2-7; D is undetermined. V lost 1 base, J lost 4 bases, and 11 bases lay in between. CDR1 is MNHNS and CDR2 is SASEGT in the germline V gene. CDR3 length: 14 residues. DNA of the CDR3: TGTGCCAGCAGTGAAGTGGCCGGGTCTTACGAGCAGTACTTC. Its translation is CASSEVAGSYEQYF.

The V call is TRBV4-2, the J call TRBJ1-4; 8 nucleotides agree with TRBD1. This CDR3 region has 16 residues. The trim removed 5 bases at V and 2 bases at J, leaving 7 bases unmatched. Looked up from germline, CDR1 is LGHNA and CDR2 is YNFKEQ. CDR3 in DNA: TGTGCCAGCAGCGAACCAGACAGGGGTACTAATGAAAAACTGTTTTTT. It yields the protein CASSEPDRGTNEKLFF.

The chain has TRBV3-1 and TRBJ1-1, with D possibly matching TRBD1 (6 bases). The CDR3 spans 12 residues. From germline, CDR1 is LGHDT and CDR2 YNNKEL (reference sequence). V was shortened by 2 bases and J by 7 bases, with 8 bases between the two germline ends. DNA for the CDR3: TGTGCCAGCAGCCAATTGGACAGTGAAGCTTTCTTT. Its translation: CASSQLDSEAFF.

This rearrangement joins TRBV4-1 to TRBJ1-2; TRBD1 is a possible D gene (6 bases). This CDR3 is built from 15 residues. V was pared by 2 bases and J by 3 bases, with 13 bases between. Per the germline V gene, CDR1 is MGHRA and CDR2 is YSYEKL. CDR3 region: CASSQPGAGDYGYTF. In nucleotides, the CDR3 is TGCGCCAGCAGCCAACCGGGGGCAGGGGACTATGGCTACACCTTC.

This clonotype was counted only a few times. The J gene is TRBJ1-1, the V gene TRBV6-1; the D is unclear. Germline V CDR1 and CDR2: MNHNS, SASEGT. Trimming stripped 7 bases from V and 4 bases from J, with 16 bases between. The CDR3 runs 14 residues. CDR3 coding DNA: TGTGCCAGCACCCCTTGGGAGGGTTCCACTGAAGCTTTCTTT. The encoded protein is CASTPWEGSTEAFF.

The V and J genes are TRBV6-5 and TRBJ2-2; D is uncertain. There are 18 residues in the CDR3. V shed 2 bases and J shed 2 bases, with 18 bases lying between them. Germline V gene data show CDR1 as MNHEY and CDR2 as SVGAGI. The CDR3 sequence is CASSYTAEGWANTGELFF. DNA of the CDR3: TGTGCCAGCAGTTACACCGCCGAAGGGTGGGCAAACACCGGGGAGCTGTTTTTT.

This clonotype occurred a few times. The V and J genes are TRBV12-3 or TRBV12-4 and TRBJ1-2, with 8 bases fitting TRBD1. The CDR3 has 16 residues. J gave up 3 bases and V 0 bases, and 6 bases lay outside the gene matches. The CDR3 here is CASSLALGQDHYGYTF. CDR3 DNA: TGTGCCAGCAGTTTAGCGCTGGGACAGGACCACTATGGCTACACCTTC.

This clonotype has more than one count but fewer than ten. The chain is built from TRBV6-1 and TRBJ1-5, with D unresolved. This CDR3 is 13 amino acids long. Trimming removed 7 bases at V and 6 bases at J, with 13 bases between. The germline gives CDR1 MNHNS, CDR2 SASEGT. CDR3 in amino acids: CASKEAGSQPQHF. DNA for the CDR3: TGTGCCAGCAAAGAGGCGGGCAGTCAGCCCCAGCATTTT.

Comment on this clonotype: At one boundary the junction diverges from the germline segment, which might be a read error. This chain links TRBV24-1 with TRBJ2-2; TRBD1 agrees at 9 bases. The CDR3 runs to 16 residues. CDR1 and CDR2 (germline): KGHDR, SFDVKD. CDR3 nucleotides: TGTGCCACCAGTGACACAGGGGGCGCGTTTCCCGGGGAGCTGGTTTTT. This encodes CATSDTGGAFPGELVF.

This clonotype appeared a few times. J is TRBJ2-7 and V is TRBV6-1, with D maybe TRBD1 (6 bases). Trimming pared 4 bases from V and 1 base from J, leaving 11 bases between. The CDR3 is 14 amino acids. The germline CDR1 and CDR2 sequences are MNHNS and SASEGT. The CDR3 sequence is CASSGQDTSYEQYF. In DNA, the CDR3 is TGTGCCAGCAGTGGACAGGATACTTCCTACGAGCAGTACTTC.

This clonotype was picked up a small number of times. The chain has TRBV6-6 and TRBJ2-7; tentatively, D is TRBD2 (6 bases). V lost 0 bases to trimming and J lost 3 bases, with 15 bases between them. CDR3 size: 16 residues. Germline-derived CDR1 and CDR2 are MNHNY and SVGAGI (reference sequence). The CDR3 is CASSYSRLEGNYEQYF. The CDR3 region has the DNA TGTGCCAGCAGTTACTCGAGACTAGAAGGGAACTACGAGCAGTACTTC.

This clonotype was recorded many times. The CDR3 nucleotides are TGTGCCAGCAGCTTAGCACTCCCAGAAGGAAATGGCTACACCTTC. Its translation: CASSLALPEGNGYTF. The rearrangement links TRBV11-2 to TRBJ1-2; D is unclear. This CDR3 is built from 15 residues. Trimming left V 1 base short and J 6 bases short, with 15 bases between. Germline CDR1 and CDR2: SGHAT and FQNNGV.

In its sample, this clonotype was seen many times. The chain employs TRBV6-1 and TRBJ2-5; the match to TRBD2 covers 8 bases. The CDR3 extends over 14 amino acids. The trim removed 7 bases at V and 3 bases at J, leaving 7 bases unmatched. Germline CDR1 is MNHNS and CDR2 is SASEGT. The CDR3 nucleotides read TGTGCCAGCACCCGGGCGGGAGGAGAAGAGACCCAGTACTTC. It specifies CASTRAGGEETQYF.

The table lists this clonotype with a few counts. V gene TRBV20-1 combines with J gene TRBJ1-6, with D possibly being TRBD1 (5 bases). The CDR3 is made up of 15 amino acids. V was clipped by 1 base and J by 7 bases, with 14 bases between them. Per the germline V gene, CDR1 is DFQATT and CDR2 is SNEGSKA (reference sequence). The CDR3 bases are TGCAGTGCTAGAGCCCCGGGGCAGGCAAATTCACCCCTCCACTTT. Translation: CSARAPGQANSPLHF.

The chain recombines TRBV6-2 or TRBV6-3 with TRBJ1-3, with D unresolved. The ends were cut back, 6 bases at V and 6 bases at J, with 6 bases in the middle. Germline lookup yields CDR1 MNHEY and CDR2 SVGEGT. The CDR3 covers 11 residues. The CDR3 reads CASRDLNTIYF. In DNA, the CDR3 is TGTGCCAGCAGGGACCTAAACACCATATATTTT.

The CDR3 DNA reads as TGTGCCAGCAGTTCCCGTGACCAAGCCTACGAGCAGTACTTC. Its protein product is CASSSRDQAYEQYF. The chain joins TRBV12-3 or TRBV12-4 to TRBJ2-7; D unresolved. V lost 4 bases, J lost 2 bases, and 12 bases lay in between. The CDR3 consists of 14 residues.

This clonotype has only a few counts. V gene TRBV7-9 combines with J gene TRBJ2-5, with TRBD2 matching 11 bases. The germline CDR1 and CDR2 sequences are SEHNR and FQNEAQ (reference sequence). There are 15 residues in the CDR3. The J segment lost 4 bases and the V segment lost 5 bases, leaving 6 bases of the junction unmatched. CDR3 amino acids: CASSQLAGVAETQYF. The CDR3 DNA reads TGTGCCAGCAGCCAACTAGCGGGAGTGGCAGAGACCCAGTACTTC.

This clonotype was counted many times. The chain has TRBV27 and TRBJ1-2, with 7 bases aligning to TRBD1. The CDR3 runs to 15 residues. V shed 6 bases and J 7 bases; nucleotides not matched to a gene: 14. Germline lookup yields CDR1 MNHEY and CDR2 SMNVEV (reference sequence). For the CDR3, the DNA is TGTGCCAGCAGGGGCCGTTGGGAGGGGGCCGGTGGCTACACCTTC. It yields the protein CASRGRWEGAGGYTF.

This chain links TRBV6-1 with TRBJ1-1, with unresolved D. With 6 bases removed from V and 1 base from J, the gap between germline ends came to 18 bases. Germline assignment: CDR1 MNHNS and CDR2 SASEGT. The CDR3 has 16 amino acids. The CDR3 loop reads CASSKEVSRRNTEAFF. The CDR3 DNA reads TGTGCCAGCAGCAAGGAAGTATCACGACGGAACACTGAAGCTTTCTTT.

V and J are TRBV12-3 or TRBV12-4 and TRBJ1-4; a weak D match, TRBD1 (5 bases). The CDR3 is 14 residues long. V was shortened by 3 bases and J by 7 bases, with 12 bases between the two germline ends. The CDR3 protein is CASSFMQGGEKLFF. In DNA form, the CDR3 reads TGTGCCAGCAGTTTTATGCAGGGTGGTGAAAAACTGTTTTTT.